Below, 32 T cell receptor beta chains from the same sample are listed, as sequenced in a study of cytomegalovirus exposure and HLA in healthy donors. PCR used 60 Vbeta primers and 13 Jbeta primers. The data were produced by immunoSEQ multiplex PCR, yet TCRdb's version contains in-frame clones alone and is incomplete. The sample lists 210,000 or so clones, 82% occurring once. Material: PBMCs. Every receptor here comes from a woman aged 40 to 50 in good health and CMV-seronegative.

The chain uses TRBV11-2 and TRBJ2-7, with D possibly matching TRBD1 (7 bases). The germline gives CDR1 SGHAT, CDR2 FQNNGV. Trimming stripped 4 bases from V and 2 bases from J, with 15 bases between. This CDR3 has 15 amino acids. The CDR3 nucleotides read TGTGCCAGCAGCTCCCCAGGGGGGACGACCTACGAGCAGTACTTC. It translates to CASSSPGGTTYEQYF.

The V and J genes are TRBV7-2 and TRBJ2-1; D is unresolved. The CDR3 extends over 11 amino acids. Germline V lookup: CDR1 SGHTA, CDR2 FQGNSA. Trimming took off 5 bases at V and 8 bases at J, with 7 bases between the two ends. CDR3 sequence: CASSLSHEQFF. In DNA, the CDR3 is TGTGCCAGCAGCCTCTCCCATGAGCAGTTCTTC.

Points on this clone: Other DNA sequences from this sample encode an identical CDR3 as well. This chain uses TRBV20-1 with TRBJ1-1; D unclear. The ends were cut back, 3 bases at V and 1 base at J, with 3 bases in the middle. Germline V gives CDR1 DFQATT, CDR2 SNEGSKA (reference sequence). CDR3 length: 11 amino acids. The DNA of the CDR3 is TGCAGTGCTAGCAGGAACACTGAAGCTTTCTTT. Its translation: CSASRNTEAFF.

This sequence joins TRBV30 and TRBJ2-1; 7 positions agree with TRBD1. Per the germline V gene, CDR1 is GTSNPN and CDR2 is SVGIG (reference sequence). This CDR3 has 13 residues. J lost 6 bases, V lost 8 bases, and 10 bases had no gene match. The CDR3 loop is CARVPSGGNEQFF. For the CDR3, the DNA is TGTGCCCGGGTTCCGTCAGGGGGCAATGAGCAGTTCTTC.

This rearrangement joins TRBV6-6 to TRBJ1-5, with 7 bases lining up with TRBD1. Trimming at V came to 6 bases and at J to 5 bases, leaving 7 bases not matched to a gene. Germline V lookup: CDR1 MNHNY, CDR2 SVGAGI (reference sequence). The CDR3 spans 14 residues. CDR3 residues: CASSPRTGDQPQHF. CDR3 nucleotide sequence: TGTGCCAGCAGCCCGCGGACAGGCGATCAGCCCCAGCATTTT.

This chain connects TRBV29-1 to TRBJ1-2; the D is unclear. CDR3 length: 13 residues. Trimming cost V 3 bases and J 4 bases, with 12 bases left between them. CDR1 SQVTM and CDR2 ANQGSEA come from the germline V gene. CDR3 sequence: CSVDHGFGYGYTF. The DNA for the CDR3 is TGCAGCGTTGATCACGGGTTCGGCTATGGCTACACCTTC.

This clone was observed a handful of times. This chain uses TRBV4-2 with TRBJ1-1; the D is unclear. The CDR3 totals 13 residues. Germline assignment: CDR1 LGHNA and CDR2 YNFKEQ. Trimming left V 3 bases short and J 5 bases short, with 10 bases between. CDR3 loop: CASSHSGRTEAFF. In DNA form, the CDR3 reads TGTGCCAGCAGCCATAGCGGACGGACTGAAGCTTTCTTT.

The gene calls are TRBV19 and TRBJ2-7; 7 bases line up with TRBD2. Trimming at V came to 5 bases and at J to 7 bases, leaving 14 bases not matched to a gene. The germline gives CDR1 LNHDA, CDR2 SQIVND (reference sequence). The CDR3 spans 15 residues. The CDR3 DNA is TGTGCCAGTAGTGCTCGACTAGCTTCCCTAGGGGAGCAGTACTTC. Protein product: CASSARLASLGEQYF. Together with reference TRBV19 and TRBJ2-7, the CDR3 gives the full variable domain: DGGITQSPKYLFRKEGQNVTLSCEQNLNHDAMYWYRQDPGQGLRLIYYSQIVNDFQKGDIAEGYSVSREKKESFPLTVTSAQKNPTAFYLCASSARLASLGEQYFGPGTRLTVT.

V usage is TRBV5-1 and J usage is TRBJ2-1; D is perhaps TRBD2 (5 bases). Germline V gene data show CDR1 as SGHRS and CDR2 as YFSETQ. There are 13 residues in the CDR3. The V end lost 6 bases, the J end lost 4 bases, and 11 bases lay between the germline ends. CDR3 sequence (DNA): TGCGCCAGCACAGGAGGTGGGTACAATGAGCAGTTCTTC. Its protein product is CASTGGGYNEQFF.

Only one count was recorded for this clone. The rearrangement uses TRBV9 and TRBJ2-7, with D possibly TRBD2 on 7 matching bases. Germline-derived CDR1 and CDR2 are SGDLS and YYNGEE. CDR3 size: 15 residues. V lost 4 bases to trimming and J lost 3 bases, with 17 bases between them. The CDR3 sequence: CASSPDGGRIYEQYF. DNA of the CDR3: TGTGCCAGCAGCCCCGACGGGGGGCGGATCTACGAGCAGTACTTC.

This clone is a singleton in its sample. This sequence joins TRBV4-1 and TRBJ2-7, with D unclear. CDR1 and CDR2 from the germline V gene are MGHRA and YSYEKL. The CDR3 totals 14 residues. V lost 0 bases and J 3 bases, leaving 9 bases between the germline ends. The CDR3 here is CASSQDLWSYEQYF. As DNA, the CDR3 is TGCGCCAGCAGCCAAGATTTGTGGAGCTACGAGCAGTACTTC.

The J gene is TRBJ1-1, the V gene TRBV6-5, with 8 bases aligning to TRBD1. Germline V lookup: CDR1 MNHEY, CDR2 SVGAGI. CDR3 length: 13 residues. Trimming cost V 2 bases and J 13 bases; bases outside gene matches: 9. CDR3 region: CASSYSQGALDFF. In DNA form, the CDR3 reads TGTGCCAGCAGTTACAGTCAGGGGGCGCTCGATTTCTTT.

This chain connects TRBV12-5 to TRBJ1-2; 8 bases match TRBD1. Germline CDR1 reads LGHNT; CDR2 reads FRNRAP. The CDR3 is 14 amino acids. The trim removed 3 bases at V and 6 bases at J, leaving 6 bases unmatched. In DNA form, the CDR3 reads TGTGCTAGTGGTTTAGTGGACAGGGTCCATGGCTACACCTTC. This sequence encodes CASGLVDRVHGYTF.

This clone was seen only once. The rearrangement links TRBV6-1 to TRBJ1-1, with D unresolved. Trimming cost V 4 bases and J 1 base, with 16 bases left between them. Germline-derived CDR1 and CDR2 are MNHNS and SASEGT. The CDR3 has 16 amino acids. The chain's CDR3 is CASSVEVRLPNTEAFF. DNA of the CDR3: TGTGCCAGCAGTGTGGAGGTCCGATTGCCGAACACTGAAGCTTTCTTT.

The sample holds a few counts of this clone. This rearrangement joins TRBV6-5 to TRBJ2-2; D call uncertain. Germline V CDR1 and CDR2: MNHEY, SVGAGI. The CDR3 is made up of 11 amino acids. Deletions cut 6 bases from V and 7 bases from J, with 6 bases between. The CDR3 here is CASSLRGELFF. CDR3 in DNA: TGTGCCAGCAGCCTCCGCGGGGAGCTGTTTTTT.

The CDR3 DNA reads as TGTGCCAGCAGCTTGGGACAGGGGAATACGCAGCCCCAGCATTTT. As protein: CASSLGQGNTQPQHF. The V call is TRBV5-8, the J call TRBJ1-5, with 8 bases lining up with TRBD1. V lost 0 bases, J lost 7 bases, and 6 bases stayed unmatched. Per the germline V gene, CDR1 is SGHTS and CDR2 is YDEGEE. This CDR3 spans 15 amino acids.

V is TRBV2 and J is TRBJ1-2, with TRBD1 matching over 9 bases. The V and J ends lost 6 bases and 4 bases, in that order; junction bases with no gene match: 21. Germline V gene data show CDR1 as SNHLY and CDR2 as FYNNEI. The CDR3 loop spans 19 amino acids. For the CDR3, the DNA is TGTGCCAGCAGACAATCTGGGGGGGGACAGGGTCCCTCGGTCTATGGCTACACCTTC. The encoded protein is CASRQSGGGQGPSVYGYTF.

The rearrangement joins TRBV6-5 to TRBJ1-1; D is unresolved. This CDR3 is 15 amino acids long. V shed 1 base and J shed 1 base, with 10 bases lying between them. Germline CDR1 and CDR2: MNHEY and SVGAGI. The CDR3 DNA reads as TGTGCCAGCAGTTACTTGGAGGAGGGGAACACTGAAGCTTTCTTT. Amino acids: CASSYLEEGNTEAFF.

The rearrangement links TRBV30 to TRBJ2-7; D is perhaps TRBD1 (6 bases). Germline V CDR1 and CDR2: GTSNPN, SVGIG (reference sequence). Trimming left V 2 bases short and J 6 bases short, with 20 bases between. The CDR3 contains 15 residues. The CDR3 DNA is TGTGCCTGGAGTACAGGAACAGGGAAAGACCGCGAGCAGTACTTC. This encodes CAWSTGTGKDREQYF.

This chain links TRBV7-9 with TRBJ1-1, with D maybe TRBD1 (5 bases). This CDR3 is built from 14 residues. Germline CDR1 and CDR2: SEHNR and FQNEAQ (reference sequence). Trimming stripped 1 base from V and 5 bases from J, with 11 bases between. CDR3 nucleotide sequence: TGTGCCAGCAGCTTAGTATCGGGGGGGACTGAAGCTTTCTTT. Its protein is CASSLVSGGTEAFF. The entire variable domain, with the rest obtained from reference TRBV7-9 and TRBJ1-1, is as follows: DTGVSQNPRHKITKRGQNVTFRCDPISEHNRLYWYRQTLGQGPEFLTYFQNEAQLEKSRLLSDRFSAERPKGSFSTLEIQRTEQGDSAMYLCASSLVSGGTEAFFGQGTRLTVV.

The V gene is TRBV5-1, the J gene TRBJ2-7; D may be TRBD1 (5 bases). The CDR3 is 15 residues long. Germline CDR1 reads SGHRS; CDR2 reads YFSETQ. V dropped 5 bases and J dropped 3 bases, with 18 bases sitting between them. The chain's CDR3 is CASSSTGQTLYEQYF. DNA of the CDR3: TGCGCCAGCAGTTCTACTGGACAAACACTCTACGAGCAGTACTTC.

The V and J genes are TRBV19 and TRBJ1-5; 7 bases are a match to TRBD1. The CDR3 contains 15 residues. Germline CDR1 reads LNHDA; CDR2 reads SQIVND (reference sequence). V lost 3 bases, J lost 6 bases, and 8 bases stayed unmatched. The CDR3 bases are TGTGCCAGTAGTATCCCGACAGGGCAGGGTCAGCCCCAGCATTTT. It yields the protein CASSIPTGQGQPQHF.

The J gene is TRBJ2-2, the V gene TRBV19, with a weak D call TRBD2 (6 bases). Germline loops: CDR1 LNHDA, CDR2 SQIVND (reference sequence). The CDR3 spans 12 residues. The germline V and J ends were trimmed by 6 bases and 6 bases, with 8 bases remaining between them. The CDR3 is CASRGGAGELFF. DNA of the CDR3: TGTGCCAGTAGGGGGGGTGCCGGGGAGCTGTTTTTT.

The chain employs TRBV10-3 and TRBJ2-3; 7 nucleotides match TRBD2. The CDR3 covers 17 residues. CDR1 and CDR2 from the germline V gene are ENHRY and SYGVKD. With V trimmed by 3 bases and J by 0 bases, 9 bases remained unmatched. As DNA, the CDR3 is TGTGCCATCAGTGACCCCGGGGGAGCGGGGAGCACAGATACGCAGTATTTT. This gives the protein CAISDPGGAGSTDTQYF.

The rearrangement joins TRBV2 to TRBJ2-7; D is perhaps TRBD2 (5 bases). The CDR3 length is 12 residues. The V end lost 6 bases, the J end lost 5 bases, and 11 bases lay between the germline ends. Germline V gene data show CDR1 as SNHLY and CDR2 as FYNNEI. The CDR3 DNA is TGTGCCAGCAGGGAGGACTTTGACGAGCAGTACTTC. Translating it yields CASREDFDEQYF.

The chain combines TRBV7-9 with TRBJ2-7; 11 bases map to TRBD1. Germline V gene lookup returns CDR1 SEHNR and CDR2 FQNEAQ (reference sequence). The CDR3 loop spans 13 amino acids. DNA for the CDR3: TGTTCTAGCGCGGACAGGGGGCCATACGAGCAGTACTTC. Its translation is CSSADRGPYEQYF.

V and J are TRBV11-2 and TRBJ1-1; D possibly corresponds to TRBD1 (6 bases). There are 14 residues in the CDR3. Between the trimmed V and J ends, which lost 5 bases and 11 bases, there was a span of 21 bases. Per the germline V gene, CDR1 is SGHAT and CDR2 is FQNNGV. DNA for the CDR3: TGTGCCAGCAGCGGCTGGCAGGGGACCCTTGACGCTTTCTTT. It yields the protein CASSGWQGTLDAFF.

The chain recombines TRBV15 with TRBJ1-1; 7 nucleotides agree with TRBD1. The trim removed 5 bases at V and 5 bases at J, leaving 5 bases unmatched. The CDR3 sequence is 13 residues long. Per germline, CDR1 LNHNV and CDR2 YYDKDF (reference sequence). The CDR3 nucleotides read TGTGCCACCAGCGCAAGACAGGGAACTGAAGCTTTCTTT. Translating gives CATSARQGTEAFF.

The chain combines TRBV7-3 with TRBJ1-1; D gene unclear. The CDR3 spans 15 residues. Trimming removed 1 base from V and 1 base from J, with 10 bases in between. Germline-derived CDR1 and CDR2 are SGHTA and FQGTGA. CDR3 residues: CASSLNAGSNTEAFF. As DNA, the CDR3 is TGTGCCAGCAGCTTAAATGCAGGATCGAACACTGAAGCTTTCTTT.

The chain links TRBV4-1 to TRBJ2-3, with D possibly TRBD1 on 6 matching bases. Trimming removed 5 bases at V and 0 bases at J, with 12 bases between. The CDR3 runs to 15 residues. From germline, CDR1 is MGHRA and CDR2 YSYEKL. The CDR3 reads CASSARDISTDTQYF. DNA of the CDR3: TGCGCCAGCAGCGCCCGGGACATCAGCACAGATACGCAGTATTTT.

V usage is TRBV7-9 and J usage is TRBJ2-6; D not certain. The germline V and J ends were trimmed by 5 bases and 0 bases, with 8 bases remaining between them. CDR1 and CDR2 from the germline V gene are SEHNR and FQNEAQ (reference sequence). CDR3 size: 15 residues. The DNA of the CDR3 is TGTGCCAGCAGCCTTATGAGCTCTGGGGCCAACGTCCTGACTTTC. Translating gives CASSLMSSGANVLTF.

The CDR3 DNA reads as TGCGCCAGCAGCCAGGACTTGGTATGGGCGGAAAGCCACACCTTC. It encodes CASSQDLVWAESHTF. The chain links TRBV4-1 to TRBJ1-2; D gene ambiguous. The CDR3 runs to 15 residues. Germline values: CDR1 MGHRA, CDR2 YSYEKL. V was trimmed by 3 bases and J by 12 bases, leaving 23 bases between them.